The source of this TCR beta chain is a study of vaccination and CD4 T cells after COVID-19 (dated by TCRdb to between 2021 and 2024). Regarding the complete study: Convalescent patients had a positive SARS-CoV-2 result on nasal swab PCR, and of these patients, fewer than ten had mild disease and one had severe disease. The convalescent cohort comprised six males and four females, including two Hispanic individuals, seven Caucasians, two Asians and one multiracial person. Participants got two doses of the Pfizer-BioNTech BNT162b2 vaccine (n=8) or two doses of the Moderna mRNA-1273 vaccine (n=2). Post-COVID blood samples were collected from convalescent patients a median of approximately 100 days after diagnosis, with a range of about 30 to 161 days. Post-vaccine blood samples were collected a median of approximately eleven weeks after the second vaccine dose, ranging from roughly 13 to 241 days. For stimulating the cultures, overlapping spike peptide pools were used, derived from SARS-CoV-2 as well as from the common cold coronaviruses HCoV-NL63, HCoV-OC43 and HCoV-229E. In control cultures, a CEFX viral epitope pool was used as positive control, an HIV-1 Nef peptide pool was used as negative control, or no peptide was added. In around 9 COVID-19 convalescent patients and 4 infection-naive healthy vaccine recipients, researchers compared the spike-specific CD4+ TCR repertoire from before mRNA vaccination with the repertoire from after. What the research found in general, with its limitations: The study included relatively few convalescent patients and did not analyze early timepoints after natural infection. In convalescent patients, a median approximately 86% of post-vaccine SARS-CoV-2-reactive clones were detected only after vaccination, and vaccine-specific priming was suggested by this finding. Of the vaccine-specific clones in convalescent patients, 304 of 307, or nearly all, reacted only to SARS-CoV-2 spike and did not cross-react with common cold coronaviruses. Although the median number of SARS-CoV-2-reactive clonotypes went up from around 20 after infection to approximately 40 after vaccination, the increase was not significant.

Library creation used PCR. TCR sequencing of DNA from cultured CD4+ T cells used the Oncomine TCR Beta short-read assay at the Johns Hopkins FTIC core. The QIAamp micro DNA kit was used to extract genomic DNA from the cultured CD4+ T cells. Oncomine TCR Beta libraries from cultured CD4+ T cells were pooled using unique dual indexes and sequenced on an Illumina iSeq 100. Per the source publication's procedure: Non-productive sequences were filtered out, and CDR3s that did not start with C, did not end with F or W, or were shorter than 7 amino acids were discarded. The MANAFEST web application identified antigen-specific clonotypes by comparing peptide-stimulated wells against reference wells and other culture wells. An FDR below 0.05, an odds ratio above 5, and a productive frequency above 0.1% in at least two of three replicate wells were required for clones to be considered positive. Clonotypes that were significantly expanded in both SARS-CoV-2 spike wells and at least one common cold coronavirus spike condition were defined as cross-reactive. Similarity between CDR3 sequences was evaluated in R version 3.6.1 using Levenshtein distances (stringdist) and unrooted phylogenetic trees (ape). TCRdb ran its own pipeline on the public reads, namely fastp trimming at Q25 and MiXCR clone calling, and kept in-frame beta chains. Rows matching on CDR3 protein sequence are summarized as one entry with the most common DNA and genes. The V and J calls and clone size are TCRdb's, not the authors'. A total of 11,000 to 15,000 distinct CDR3 sequences appear in this sample, roughly 30% of them only once. Roughly a tenth of the sample lies in the top ten.

The treatment or condition label here, explained by the study, means: approximately nine-day PBMC culture with coronavirus spike peptide pools or control peptides (ViraFEST assay). To expand antigen-specific T cells with peptide pools and then pick out the expanded clonotypes through TCR sequencing, the study relied on the ViraFEST assay. Positive SARS-CoV-2 PCR tests in the convalescent patients dated from March to December 2020, before Alpha, Beta and Delta variants emerged in the United States. Each well held about 1.8 million PBMCs cultured with about 9.8 ug/ml peptide pools in IMDM containing around 5.5% human AB serum and 9 to 10 IU/ml IL-2. Half of the culture medium was replaced with fresh IL-2-containing medium on days 3 and 7. After 10 to 11 days of culture, CD4+ T cells were isolated by negative selection with the EasySep CD4+ T cell isolation kit. Ficoll-Paque Plus gradient centrifugation was used to isolate PBMCs from whole blood, and the isolated PBMCs were then either used fresh or cryopreserved at -140C. In general, triplicate wells were set up for every culture condition.

Cut back by 1 base and 10 bases, the V and J ends lie 22 bases apart. Looking up the germline V gene yields CDR1 SGHTA and CDR2 FQGNSA. The CDR3 contains 16 residues, cysteine and phenylalanine counted. Just the 48-base CDR3 DNA is kept, in frame starting at base 1. About this clonotype: Its specific antigen is unknown. Base quality data are lacking; no much larger clone is found one base away.

The chain couples TRBV7-2 to TRBJ1-1, with an unclear D gene assignment. This TCR derives from a human donor who had recovered from COVID-19. The source material was CD4+ T cells from blood, cultured in vitro, sampled after SARS-CoV-2 vaccination. The CDR3: CASSLGISGANAAAFF. The DNA sequence reads TGTGCCAGCAGCTTAGGGATTTCGGGCGCTAACGCCGCAGCTTTCTTT.